The 20 T cell receptor beta chains reported below all come from one sample, sequenced in a study of T cell changes during pregnancy in multiple sclerosis. Here immunoSEQ multiplex PCR was the method, and the copy in TCRdb shows in-frame clones only, minus some. The data show about 58,000 clones, about 90% seen once. The sequencing used CD4+ T cells from peripheral blood mononuclear cells, collected after pregnancy. The source of these receptors is a female donor in good health, enrolled as a control in a pregnancy study.

The chain combines TRBV2 with TRBJ1-5; D unresolved. Germline CDR1 is SNHLY and CDR2 is FYNNEI. Trimming took 3 bases from V and 3 from J, leaving 12 bases between them. This CDR3 comprises 15 residues. The CDR3 is CASSEREMDNQPQHF. CDR3 coding DNA: TGTGCCAGCAGTGAGAGGGAAATGGACAATCAGCCCCAGCATTTT.

The chain's CDR3 is CASSGRDTRAHEQYF. The CDR3 DNA reads TGCGCCAGCAGCGGCCGGGACACCAGAGCCCACGAGCAGTACTTC. This chain joins TRBV5-1 and TRBJ2-7; TRBD1 might be the D (6 bases). Germline V gene data show CDR1 as SGHRS and CDR2 as YFSETQ. With 4 bases removed from V and 5 bases from J, the gap between germline ends came to 19 bases. This CDR3 is 15 amino acids long.

The J gene is TRBJ2-3, the V gene TRBV4-3; maybe TRBD1 (6 bases). The CDR3 totals 13 residues. Per the germline V gene, CDR1 is LGHNA and CDR2 is YSLEER. Trimming stripped 5 bases from V and 4 bases from J, with 10 bases between. The CDR3 DNA is TGCGCCAGCAGCGCACAGGGTTCAGATACGCAGTATTTT. Its translation: CASSAQGSDTQYF.

This clone is a singleton in its sample. V gene TRBV5-1 combines with J gene TRBJ2-6, with D possibly TRBD2 on 5 matching bases. Trimming pared 5 bases from V and 2 bases from J, leaving 17 bases between. The CDR3 is made up of 17 amino acids. Germline CDR1 reads SGHRS; CDR2 reads YFSETQ. Written as DNA, the CDR3 is TGCGCCAGCAGGAGGGCCCTTAGCTCCGCTGGGGCCAACGTCCTGACTTTC. Its protein is CASRRALSSAGANVLTF.

The gene calls are TRBV19 and TRBJ1-1; tentatively, D is TRBD1 (6 bases). Germline-derived CDR1 and CDR2 are LNHDA and SQIVND (reference sequence). The CDR3 totals 13 residues. The V and J ends lost 10 bases and 1 base respectively, with 13 bases between them. CDR3 loop: CATADRRNTEAFF. CDR3 coding DNA: TGTGCCACTGCGGACAGACGGAACACTGAAGCTTTCTTT.

The V and J genes are TRBV12-5 and TRBJ1-6, with unresolved D. With 9 bases removed from V and 5 bases from J, the gap between germline ends came to 14 bases. This CDR3 region has 14 residues. Germline V gene lookup returns CDR1 LGHNT and CDR2 FRNRAP. In DNA form, the CDR3 reads TGTGCTAGAGAGCATGCGGGAAATAATTCACCCCTCCACTTT. Translating it yields CAREHAGNNSPLHF.

The V and J genes are TRBV19 and TRBJ2-2, with a weak D call TRBD2 (6 bases). This CDR3 region has 16 residues. The germline V and J ends were trimmed by 3 bases and 8 bases, with 19 bases remaining between them. Germline V lookup: CDR1 LNHDA, CDR2 SQIVND (reference sequence). DNA of the CDR3: TGTGCCAGTAGTATGTTCCACGGAGGGCCGGGAGGGGAGCTGTTTTTT. Protein sequence: CASSMFHGGPGGELFF.

CDR3 nucleotide sequence: TGTGCCAGCAGCCGGACAGGGACGGGAAACACCATATATTTT. Its translation is CASSRTGTGNTIYF. The chain links TRBV5-4 to TRBJ1-3; 8 bases are a match to TRBD1. The ends lost 4 bases at V and 4 bases at J; junction bases unmatched: 4. Germline V gene data show CDR1 as SGHNT and CDR2 as YYREEE (reference sequence). The CDR3 loop spans 14 amino acids.

V gene TRBV6-1 combines with J gene TRBJ1-2; maybe TRBD1 (5 bases). Trimming stripped 0 bases from V and 4 bases from J, with 9 bases between. Germline CDR1 is MNHNS and CDR2 is SASEGT. The CDR3 contains 14 residues. The CDR3 DNA is TGTGCCAGCAGTGAAGCGGGGGGGTCCTATGGCTACACCTTC. Its translation: CASSEAGGSYGYTF.

The chain couples TRBV6-5 to TRBJ1-1; 7 nucleotides align to TRBD1. V lost 4 bases and J lost 0; bases outside the gene matches: 2. This CDR3 has 14 amino acids. From germline, CDR1 is MNHEY and CDR2 SVGAGI. This chain's CDR3 is CASSSGQMNTEAFF. The CDR3 DNA reads as TGTGCCAGCAGTTCGGGACAGATGAACACTGAAGCTTTCTTT.

The chain recombines TRBV4-3 with TRBJ1-2; 8 positions agree with TRBD1. The trim removed 0 bases at V and 2 bases at J, leaving 5 bases unmatched. Germline values: CDR1 LGHNA, CDR2 YSLEER. The CDR3 runs to 16 residues. The CDR3 region is CASSQDPRTGNYGYTF. For the CDR3, the DNA is TGCGCCAGCAGCCAAGATCCGAGGACAGGGAACTATGGCTACACCTTC.

V and J are TRBV7-2 and TRBJ1-2; 9 nucleotides line up with TRBD1. Germline lookup yields CDR1 SGHTA and CDR2 FQGNSA. The CDR3 consists of 16 residues. The V segment lost 3 bases and the J segment 10 bases; nucleotides outside the gene matches: 15. The CDR3 protein is CASSFGTGIYERDYTF. CDR3 sequence (DNA): TGTGCCAGCAGCTTCGGGACAGGGATCTATGAGCGAGACTACACCTTC.

This clone was counted a few times. This chain joins TRBV19 and TRBJ2-2; perhaps TRBD1 as D (5 bases). The CDR3 totals 15 residues. The germline CDR1 and CDR2 sequences are LNHDA and SQIVND (reference sequence). Trimming took 3 bases from V and 5 from J, leaving 13 bases between them. The CDR3: CASSIGQGRTGELFF. In DNA form, the CDR3 reads TGTGCCAGTAGTATCGGGCAGGGTCGAACCGGGGAGCTGTTTTTT.

The CDR3 is CASSLKGDNSPLHF. DNA for the CDR3: TGTGCCAGCAGCTTAAAGGGGGATAATTCACCCCTCCACTTT. This sequence joins TRBV7-9 and TRBJ1-6, with a possible D match to TRBD1 (6 bases). The CDR3 covers 14 residues. Germline V gene sequence: CDR1 SEHNR, CDR2 FQNEAQ (reference sequence). Deletions cut 2 bases from V and 5 bases from J, with 7 bases between. Using reference TRBV7-9 and TRBJ1-6 for the parts outside the CDR3, the full variable domain is DTGVSQNPRHKITKRGQNVTFRCDPISEHNRLYWYRQTLGQGPEFLTYFQNEAQLEKSRLLSDRFSAERPKGSFSTLEIQRTEQGDSAMYLCASSLKGDNSPLHFGNGTRLTVT.

This chain connects TRBV10-2 to TRBJ1-5; possibly TRBD1 for D (6 bases). This CDR3 contains 15 residues. CDR1 is WSHSY and CDR2 is SAAADI in the germline V gene. V gave up 2 bases and J gave up 6 bases, with 14 bases separating them. In DNA, the CDR3 is TGCGCCAGCAGTGAGACCCGGGGGGCAGGTCAGCCCCAGCATTTT. Translated: CASSETRGAGQPQHF.

The chain couples TRBV2 to TRBJ1-5; 8 nucleotides align to TRBD1. This CDR3 contains 16 residues. Per germline, CDR1 SNHLY and CDR2 FYNNEI. Trimming removed 7 bases from V and 0 bases from J; junction bases left unmatched: 8. The CDR3 sequence is CASTRDRGYSNQPQHF. DNA of the CDR3: TGTGCCAGCACCCGAGACAGGGGATATAGCAATCAGCCCCAGCATTTT.

This sequence joins TRBV19 and TRBJ2-2; TRBD1 aligns across 11 bases. This CDR3 has 16 amino acids. CDR1 is LNHDA and CDR2 is SQIVND in the germline V gene (reference sequence). With V trimmed by 5 bases and J by 5 bases, 7 bases remained unmatched. CDR3 nucleotide sequence: TGTGCCAGTAGTTTACGGACAGGGGGCAATACCGGGGAGCTGTTTTTT. It yields the protein CASSLRTGGNTGELFF.

In DNA form, the CDR3 reads TGTGCCAGCAGCTTACGGGGAAAAGAGACCCAGTACTTC. It translates to CASSLRGKETQYF. The chain recombines TRBV7-2 with TRBJ2-5; D is possibly TRBD2 (5 bases). V shed 2 bases and J shed 3 bases, with 7 bases lying between them. Germline values: CDR1 SGHTA, CDR2 FQGNSA. This CDR3 region has 13 residues.

The V gene is TRBV27, the J gene TRBJ1-1; tentative D call: TRBD1 (5 bases). This CDR3 spans 16 amino acids. Germline CDR1 reads MNHEY; CDR2 reads SMNVEV (reference sequence). The V end lost 3 bases, the J end lost 3 bases, and 17 bases lay between the germline ends. Written as DNA, the CDR3 is TGTGCCAGCAGTTTTCAAACAGGACACAGAGACACTGAAGCTTTCTTT. Amino acids: CASSFQTGHRDTEAFF.

The chain couples TRBV19 to TRBJ2-1; 13 bases map to TRBD2. The germline V gene has CDR1 LNHDA and CDR2 SQIVND (reference sequence). The CDR3 is 20 residues long. With V trimmed by 5 bases and J by 0 bases, 13 bases remained unmatched. As DNA, the CDR3 is TGTGCCAGTAGTTACCCCCGGACTAGCGGGGGCCGTAGCTCCTACAATGAGCAGTTCTTC. Translated: CASSYPRTSGGRSSYNEQFF.